These 15 T cell receptor beta chains were all obtained from the same sample, sequenced in a study of T-cell memory formation after mild COVID-19. TCRdb itself ran the 5' RACE reads through MiXCR, one entry per CDR3 protein. The table has hundreds of thousands of distinct CDR3 sequences, around 13% seen once. Input material: PBMCs or a T cell subset sorted from them (not recorded which). Every receptor here comes from a man between 18 and 29 years old who had mild COVID-19 (a few samples of this study predate the infection). Cell type and time point are not known.

This clonotype appeared a few times. The chain joins TRBV5-1 to TRBJ2-3; 7 nucleotides match TRBD1. Unmatched junction bases numbered 8, after V lost 3 bases and J lost 4 bases. The CDR3 spans 15 residues. Germline V CDR1 and CDR2: SGHRS, YFSETQ. CDR3 loop: CASSSGQAGADTQYF. The CDR3 DNA follows: TGCGCCAGCAGCTCCGGACAGGCTGGAGCAGATACGCAGTATTTT.

Only a few counts were recorded for this clonotype. The chain has TRBV15 and TRBJ2-2; D not certain. The V gene's germline CDR1 is LNHNV and CDR2 YYDKDF (reference sequence). V was shortened by 0 bases and J by 1 base, with 12 bases between the two germline ends. CDR3 length: 17 residues. CDR3 nucleotide sequence: TGTGCCACCAGCAGAGAAAGCCCGAGTCGGAACACCGGGGAGCTGTTTTTT. This sequence encodes CATSRESPSRNTGELFF.

V gene TRBV5-1 combines with J gene TRBJ2-4, with TRBD1 as a possible D gene (5 bases). This CDR3 is built from 16 residues. The V end was cut by 1 base, the J end by 6 bases, with 17 bases between. Germline V gives CDR1 SGHRS, CDR2 YFSETQ. The CDR3 reads CASSLSPQGRINIQYF. In DNA, the CDR3 is TGCGCCAGCAGCTTGAGCCCCCAGGGCCGCATAAACATTCAGTACTTC.

This clonotype was seen ten or more times. This rearrangement joins TRBV5-5 to TRBJ2-3; D is unclear. CDR3 size: 12 residues. The V end lost 0 bases, the J end lost 6 bases, and 5 bases lay between the germline ends. CDR1 is SGHKS and CDR2 is YYEKEE in the germline V gene (reference sequence). The CDR3 reads CASSLAVDTQYF. In DNA form, the CDR3 reads TGTGCCAGCAGCTTGGCGGTTGATACGCAGTATTTT.

Points on this clonotype: The junction does not match germline at one end; this may be a read error. The rearrangement joins TRBV25-1 to TRBJ1-2, with 9 bases identical to TRBD1. CDR1 MGHDK and CDR2 SYGVNS come from the germline V gene. CDR3 length: 13 amino acids. Here the CDR3 reads CASSSRTGEVLAF. The DNA of the CDR3 is TGTGCCAGCAGTTCTCGGACAGGGGAGGTTTTGGCCTTC.

This clonotype occurred a few times. The chain carries TRBV7-9 and TRBJ2-5; D is unresolved. The CDR3 sequence is 15 residues long. CDR1 is SEHNR and CDR2 is FQNEAQ in the germline V gene (reference sequence). V shed 2 bases and J shed 5 bases, with 15 bases lying between them. DNA of the CDR3: TGTGCCAGCAGCTTACTTCTCCGGAAGGGTGAGACCCAGTACTTC. Amino acids: CASSLLLRKGETQYF.

The sample holds a few counts of this clonotype. This chain uses TRBV12-3 or TRBV12-4 with TRBJ1-2; D may be TRBD1 (6 bases). Trimming pared 6 bases from V and 8 bases from J, leaving 16 bases between. The CDR3 extends over 13 amino acids. Here the CDR3 DNA reads TGTGCCAGCAGCCTGGTTCCCGGGGGCGGCTACACCTTC. Protein product: CASSLVPGGGYTF.

The chain combines TRBV4-3 with TRBJ2-2; TRBD2 might be the D (6 bases). This CDR3 spans 14 amino acids. The germline V gene encodes CDR1 LGHNA and CDR2 YSLEER. Trimming cost V 0 bases and J 5 bases, with 7 bases left between them. The CDR3 region is CASSQEGGTGELFF. The CDR3 coding sequence is TGCGCCAGCAGCCAAGAAGGAGGGACCGGGGAGCTGTTTTTT.

This clonotype was detected only a few times. This chain uses TRBV7-9 with TRBJ1-2; D is possibly TRBD1 (5 bases). This CDR3 contains 14 residues. The germline CDR1 and CDR2 sequences are SEHNR and FQNEAQ (reference sequence). Trimming took 2 bases from V and 6 from J, leaving 13 bases between them. CDR3 nucleotides: TGTGCCAGCAGCTTATCGACGGGGGGGAATGGCTACACCTTC. Translation gives CASSLSTGGNGYTF.

The rearrangement joins TRBV5-6 to TRBJ2-3; D might be TRBD1 or TRBD2, each matching 5 bases. Trimming took 4 bases from V and 6 from J, leaving 9 bases between them. CDR3 length equals 12 residues. Per the germline V gene, CDR1 is SGHDT and CDR2 is YYEEEE. CDR3 nucleotide sequence: TGTGCCAGCAGCATCGGGGCCGATACGCAGTATTTT. This codes for CASSIGADTQYF.

This clonotype was seen many times. V usage is TRBV6-4 and J usage is TRBJ2-2, with TRBD2 matching over 9 bases. The CDR3 runs to 14 residues. Germline lookup yields CDR1 MRHNA and CDR2 SNTAGT. J was trimmed by 4 bases and V by 3 bases; bases with no gene match: 0. The CDR3 reads CASSEGLATGELFF. CDR3 sequence (DNA): TGTGCCAGCAGTGAGGGACTAGCCACCGGGGAGCTGTTTTTT.

This rearrangement joins TRBV7-2 to TRBJ2-3; 12 bases line up with TRBD2. V shed 3 bases, J shed 4 bases, and the junction held 5 bases outside the gene matches. The CDR3 spans 16 residues. CDR1 is SGHTA and CDR2 is FQGNSA in the germline V gene. CDR3 in DNA: TGTGCCAGCAGCTTGCTAGCGGGGGGGCCGGCAGATACGCAGTATTTT. This codes for CASSLLAGGPADTQYF.

In its sample, this clonotype was seen a few times. The CDR3 nucleotides are TGCGCCAGCAGCCCTGACAGTCCCTCCTACGAGCAGTACGTC. Translated, it gives CASSPDSPSYEQYV. V is TRBV4-3 and J is TRBJ2-7; D perhaps matches TRBD1 (5 bases). The CDR3 consists of 14 residues. V dropped 4 bases and J dropped 0 bases, with 10 bases sitting between them. Germline V gene sequence: CDR1 LGHNA, CDR2 YSLEER.

This clonotype has more than one count but fewer than ten. Because the CDR3 is missing its conserved closing phenylalanine or tryptophan, this is likely a read error. The limits of the CDR3 on the DNA are not certain, so only TCRdb's listed CDR3 is given. This sequence joins TRBV6-6 and TRBJ2-4; the D segment call TRBD2 is taken from the table without a DNA check. Inclusive of both ends, the CDR3 amounts to 13 amino acids. Germline loops: CDR1 MNHNY, CDR2 SVGAGI (reference sequence). This CDR3 reads CASVSGGGADYVV.

In its sample, this clonotype was seen a few times. The V call is TRBV4-3, the J call TRBJ1-2; D remains ambiguous. The CDR3 is 14 amino acids. The V end was cut by 0 bases, the J end by 3 bases, with 8 bases between. Germline V gene data show CDR1 as LGHNA and CDR2 as YSLEER. The CDR3 here is CASSQDMTYYGYTF. CDR3 coding DNA: TGCGCCAGCAGCCAAGATATGACCTACTATGGCTACACCTTC.